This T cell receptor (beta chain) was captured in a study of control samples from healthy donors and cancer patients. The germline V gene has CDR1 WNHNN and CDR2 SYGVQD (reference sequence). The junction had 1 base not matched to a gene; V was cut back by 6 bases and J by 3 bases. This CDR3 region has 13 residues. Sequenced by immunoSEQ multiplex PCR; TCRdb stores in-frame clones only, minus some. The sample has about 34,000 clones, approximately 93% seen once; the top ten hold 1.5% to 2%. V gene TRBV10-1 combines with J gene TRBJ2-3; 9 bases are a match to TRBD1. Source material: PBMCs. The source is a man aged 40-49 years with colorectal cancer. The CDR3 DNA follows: TGCGCCAGCAGGGACAGGGGAACAGATACGCAGTATTTT. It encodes CASRDRGTDTQYF.